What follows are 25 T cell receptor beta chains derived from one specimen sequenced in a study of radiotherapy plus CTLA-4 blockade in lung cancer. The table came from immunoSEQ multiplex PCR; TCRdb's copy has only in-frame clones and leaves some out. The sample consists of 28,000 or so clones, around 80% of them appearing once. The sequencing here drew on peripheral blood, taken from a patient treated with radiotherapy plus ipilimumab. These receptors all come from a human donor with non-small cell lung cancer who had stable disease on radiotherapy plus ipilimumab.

CDR3 in DNA: TGCGCCAGCAGTGAGGGGAGGGGGCTCGGTACCGGGGAGCTGTTTTTT. It translates to CASSEGRGLGTGELFF. The V and J genes are TRBV10-1 and TRBJ2-2, with D perhaps being TRBD1 or TRBD2 (7 bases each). Germline CDR1 and CDR2: WNHNN and SYGVQD (reference sequence). The CDR3 is 16 amino acids. V gave up 2 bases and J gave up 5 bases, with 15 bases separating them.

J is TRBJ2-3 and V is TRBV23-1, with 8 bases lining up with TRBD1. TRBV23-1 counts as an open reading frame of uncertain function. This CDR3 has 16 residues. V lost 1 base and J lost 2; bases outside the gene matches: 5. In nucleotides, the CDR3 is TGCGCCAGCAGTCAATTCTCGGGACAGGCCACAGATACGCAGTATTTT. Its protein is CASSQFSGQATDTQYF.

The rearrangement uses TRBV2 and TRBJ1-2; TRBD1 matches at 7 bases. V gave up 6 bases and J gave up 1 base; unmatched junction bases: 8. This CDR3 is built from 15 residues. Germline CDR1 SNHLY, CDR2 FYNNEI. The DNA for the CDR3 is TGTGCCAGCAGACCCCGGACAGGTTTTAACTATGGCTACACCTTC. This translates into CASRPRTGFNYGYTF.

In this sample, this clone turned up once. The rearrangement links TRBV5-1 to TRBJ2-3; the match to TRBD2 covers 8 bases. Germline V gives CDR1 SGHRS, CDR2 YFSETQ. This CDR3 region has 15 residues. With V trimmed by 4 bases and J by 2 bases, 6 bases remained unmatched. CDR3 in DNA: TGCGCCAGCAGCCTTGGGGGACTAGTCACAGATACGCAGTATTTT. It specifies CASSLGGLVTDTQYF.

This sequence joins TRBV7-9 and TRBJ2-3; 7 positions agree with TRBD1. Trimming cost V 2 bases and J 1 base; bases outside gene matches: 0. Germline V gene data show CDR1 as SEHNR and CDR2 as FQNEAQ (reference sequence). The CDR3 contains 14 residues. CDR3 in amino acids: CASSLTGGTDTQYF. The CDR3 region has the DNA TGTGCCAGCAGCTTAACAGGGGGCACAGATACGCAGTATTTT.

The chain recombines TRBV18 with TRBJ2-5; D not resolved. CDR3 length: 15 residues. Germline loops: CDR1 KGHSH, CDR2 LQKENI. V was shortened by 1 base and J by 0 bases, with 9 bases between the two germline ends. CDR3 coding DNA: TGTGCCAGCTCACCACTAAAAGGGAACCAAGAGACCCAGTACTTC. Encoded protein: CASSPLKGNQETQYF.

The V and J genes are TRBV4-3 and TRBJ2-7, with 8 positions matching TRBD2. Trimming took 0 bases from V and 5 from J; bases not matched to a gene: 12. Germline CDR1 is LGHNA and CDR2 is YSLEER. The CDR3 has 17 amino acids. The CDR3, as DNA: TGCGCCAGCAGCCAAGATTTATCCGGGGGGGCCGAGAACGAGCAGTACTTC. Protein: CASSQDLSGGAENEQYF.

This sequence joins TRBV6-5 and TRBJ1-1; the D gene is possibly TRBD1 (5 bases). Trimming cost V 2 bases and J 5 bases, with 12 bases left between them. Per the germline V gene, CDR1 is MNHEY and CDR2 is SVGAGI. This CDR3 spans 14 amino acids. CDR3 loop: CASSYGGGVTEAFF. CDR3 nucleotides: TGTGCCAGCAGTTACGGGGGAGGAGTAACTGAAGCTTTCTTT.

In DNA, the CDR3 is TGCGCCAGCAGCCAAGATTTCCGCGGGGAGGGGGCGCGTAGTGAAAAACTGTTTTTT. Its translation is CASSQDFRGEGARSEKLFF. V and J are TRBV4-3 and TRBJ1-4, with 7 bases aligning to TRBD1. The CDR3 contains 19 residues. CDR1 is LGHNA, CDR2 YSLEER, per germline. The trim removed 0 bases at V and 7 bases at J, leaving 17 bases unmatched.

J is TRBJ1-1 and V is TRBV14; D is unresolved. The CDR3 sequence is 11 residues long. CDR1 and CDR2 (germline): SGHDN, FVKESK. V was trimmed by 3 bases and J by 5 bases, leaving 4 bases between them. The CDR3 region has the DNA TGTGCCAGCAGCCAGGGAACTGAAGCTTTCTTT. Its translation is CASSQGTEAFF.

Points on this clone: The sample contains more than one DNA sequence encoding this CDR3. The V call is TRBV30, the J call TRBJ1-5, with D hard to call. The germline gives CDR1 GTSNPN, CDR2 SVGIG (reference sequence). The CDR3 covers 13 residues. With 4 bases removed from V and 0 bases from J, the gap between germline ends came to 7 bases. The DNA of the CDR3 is TGTGCCTGGACCTTAGATAGCAATCAGCCCCAGCATTTT. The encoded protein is CAWTLDSNQPQHF. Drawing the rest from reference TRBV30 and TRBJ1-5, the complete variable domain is SQTIHQWPATLVQPVGSPLSLECTVEGTSNPNLYWYRQAAGRGLQLLFYSVGIGQISSEVPQNLSASRPQDRQFILSSKKLLLSDSGFYLCAWTLDSNQPQHFGDGTRLSIL.

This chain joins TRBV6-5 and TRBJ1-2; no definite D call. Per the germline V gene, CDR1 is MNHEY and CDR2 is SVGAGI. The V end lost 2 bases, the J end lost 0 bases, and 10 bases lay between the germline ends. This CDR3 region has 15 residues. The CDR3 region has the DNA TGTGCCAGCAGTTACGTCGGCAGAACTAACTATGGCTACACCTTC. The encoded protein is CASSYVGRTNYGYTF.

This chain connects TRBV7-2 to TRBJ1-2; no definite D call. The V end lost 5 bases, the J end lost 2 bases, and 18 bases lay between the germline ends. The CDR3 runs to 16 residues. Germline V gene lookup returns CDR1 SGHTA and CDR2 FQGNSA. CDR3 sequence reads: CASSTSGGQSNYGYTF. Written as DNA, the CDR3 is TGTGCCAGCAGCACAAGCGGCGGGCAATCCAACTATGGCTACACCTTC.

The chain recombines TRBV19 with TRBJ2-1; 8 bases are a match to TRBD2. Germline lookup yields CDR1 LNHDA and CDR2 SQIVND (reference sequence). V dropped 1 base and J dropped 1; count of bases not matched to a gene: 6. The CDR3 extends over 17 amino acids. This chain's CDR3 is CASSIGGPGGSYNEQFF. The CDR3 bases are TGTGCCAGTAGTATAGGGGGCCCGGGGGGGTCCTACAATGAGCAGTTCTTC. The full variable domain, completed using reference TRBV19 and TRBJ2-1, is DGGITQSPKYLFRKEGQNVTLSCEQNLNHDAMYWYRQDPGQGLRLIYYSQIVNDFQKGDIAEGYSVSREKKESFPLTVTSAQKNPTAFYLCASSIGGPGGSYNEQFFGPGTRLTVL.

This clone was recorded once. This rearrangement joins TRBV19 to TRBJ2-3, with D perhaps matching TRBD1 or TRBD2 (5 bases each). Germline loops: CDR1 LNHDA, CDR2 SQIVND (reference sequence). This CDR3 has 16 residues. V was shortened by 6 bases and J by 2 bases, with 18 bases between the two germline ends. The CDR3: CASRRDRDLITDTQYF. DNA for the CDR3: TGTGCCAGTAGAAGAGACCGGGACCTCATCACAGATACGCAGTATTTT.

CDR3 nucleotide sequence: TGTGCCAGCAGCTGGACAGGGAACGAGCAGTACTTC. It translates to CASSWTGNEQYF. V is TRBV6-5 and J is TRBJ2-7; 8 bases match TRBD1. Germline CDR1 and CDR2: MNHEY and SVGAGI. With V trimmed by 6 bases and J by 5 bases, 3 bases remained unmatched. The CDR3 is made up of 12 amino acids.

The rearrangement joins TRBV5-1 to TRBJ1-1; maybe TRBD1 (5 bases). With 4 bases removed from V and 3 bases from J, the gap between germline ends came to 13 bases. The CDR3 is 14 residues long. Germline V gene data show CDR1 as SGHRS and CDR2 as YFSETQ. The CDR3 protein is CASSPRPGDTEAFF. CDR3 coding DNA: TGCGCCAGCAGCCCCCGCCCGGGGGACACTGAAGCTTTCTTT. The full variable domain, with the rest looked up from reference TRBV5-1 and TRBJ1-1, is KAGVTQTPRYLIKTRGQQVTLSCSPISGHRSVSWYQQTPGQGLQFLFEYFSETQRNKGNFPGRFSGRQFSNSRSEMNVSTLELGDSALYLCASSPRPGDTEAFFGQGTRLTVV.

CDR3 amino acids: CASTASSGNTIYF. In DNA, the CDR3 is TGTGCCTCCACTGCAAGCTCTGGAAACACCATATATTTT. The rearrangement joins TRBV30 to TRBJ1-3; D gene uncertain. The germline V gene has CDR1 GTSNPN and CDR2 SVGIG (reference sequence). V lost 7 bases and J 0 bases, leaving 10 bases between the germline ends. The CDR3 is made up of 13 amino acids.

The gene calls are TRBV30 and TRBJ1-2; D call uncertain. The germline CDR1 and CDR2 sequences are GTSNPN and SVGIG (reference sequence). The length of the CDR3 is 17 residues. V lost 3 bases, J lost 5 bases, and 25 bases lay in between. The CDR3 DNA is TGTGCCTGGAGCTTCCCTGCCGGGAGTAGTTTCATGTATGGCTACACCTTC. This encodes CAWSFPAGSSFMYGYTF.

CDR3 in DNA: TGTGCCAGCAGTTACTGGGCCGGGAACACTGAAGCTTTCTTT. It specifies CASSYWAGNTEAFF. V and J are TRBV6-5 and TRBJ1-1; D is uncertain. The CDR3 runs to 14 residues. Germline CDR1 is MNHEY and CDR2 is SVGAGI. Trimming took 1 base from V and 1 from J, leaving 7 bases between them.

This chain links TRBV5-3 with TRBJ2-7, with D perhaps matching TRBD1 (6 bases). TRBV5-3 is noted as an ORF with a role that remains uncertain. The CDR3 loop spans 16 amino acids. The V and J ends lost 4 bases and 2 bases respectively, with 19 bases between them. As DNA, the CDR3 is TGTGCCAGAAGCCCGTGGACGGAACACAGGGCCTACGAGCAGTACGTC. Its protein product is CARSPWTEHRAYEQYV.

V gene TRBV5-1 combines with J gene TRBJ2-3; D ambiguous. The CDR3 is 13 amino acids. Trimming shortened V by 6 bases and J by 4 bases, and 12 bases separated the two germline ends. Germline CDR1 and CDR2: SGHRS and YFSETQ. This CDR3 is CASNSVTADTQYF. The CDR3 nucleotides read TGCGCCAGCAATTCGGTAACCGCAGATACGCAGTATTTT.

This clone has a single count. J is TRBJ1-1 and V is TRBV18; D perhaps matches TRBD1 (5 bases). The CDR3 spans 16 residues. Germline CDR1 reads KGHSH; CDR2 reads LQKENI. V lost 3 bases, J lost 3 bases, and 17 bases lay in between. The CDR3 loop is CASSPPGPRGYTEAFF. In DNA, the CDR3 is TGTGCCAGCTCACCTCCCGGGCCGCGGGGGTACACTGAAGCTTTCTTT.

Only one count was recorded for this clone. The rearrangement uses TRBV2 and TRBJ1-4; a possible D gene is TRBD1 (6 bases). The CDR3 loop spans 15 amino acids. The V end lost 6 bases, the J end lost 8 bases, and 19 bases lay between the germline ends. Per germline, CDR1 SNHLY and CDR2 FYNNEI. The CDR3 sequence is CASSGTQGLLEKLFF. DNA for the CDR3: TGTGCCAGCAGCGGGACACAGGGACTATTGGAAAAACTGTTTTTT. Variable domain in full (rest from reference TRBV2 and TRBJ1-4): EPEVTQTPSHQVTQMGQEVILRCVPISNHLYFYWYRQILGQKVEFLVSFYNNEISEKSEIFDDQFSVERPDGSNFTLKIRSTKLEDSAMYFCASSGTQGLLEKLFFGSGTQLSVL.

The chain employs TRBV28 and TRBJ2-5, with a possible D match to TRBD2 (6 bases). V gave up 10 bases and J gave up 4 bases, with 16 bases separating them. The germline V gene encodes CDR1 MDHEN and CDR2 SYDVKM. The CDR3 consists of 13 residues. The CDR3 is CATHSGYRETQYF. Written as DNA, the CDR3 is TGTGCCACCCATAGCGGATATAGAGAGACCCAGTACTTC. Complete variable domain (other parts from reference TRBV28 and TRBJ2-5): DVKVTQSSRYLVKRTGEKVFLECVQDMDHENMFWYRQDPGLGLRLIYFSYDVKMKEKGDIPEGYSVSREKKERFSLILESASTNQTSMYLCATHSGYRETQYFGPGTRLLVL.